This TCR beta chain was sequenced for a study of Tregs in tolerant kidney transplant recipients. Notes on the study in general: Expanding Tregs on activated donor B cells appeared to best identify donor-specific TCRbeta clones. Changing PCR primers prevented nucleotide comparison between some patients' samples.

Related graft donors supplied nonmyeloablative bone marrow transplants, and mixed chimerism was transient. Unstimulated Tregs (CD4+CD25+CD127-) and CD4+CD25- non-Tregs were sorted from PBMCs. Note on this clone: Its matching antigen is unknown.

Profiling relied on immunoSEQ multiplex PCR, and the TCRdb table lists in-frame clones only, not all of them. The table shows about 81,000 clones, with 91% occurring only once. This CDR3 is 16 amino acids long. The sequence was obtained from a human patient who received a combined kidney and bone marrow transplant. Some T cells could come from the graft donor. The J gene is TRBJ1-1, the V gene TRBV21-1; the table calls TRBD1, which could not be checked here. TRBV21-1 is termed a pseudogene. The specimen was CD4+ T cells from blood (PBMCs), collected 24 months after the transplant. The CDR3 DNA is TGTGCCAGCAGCAGTATTCGGACAGAGGGGAACACTGAAGCTTTCTTT. Protein product: CASSSIRTEGNTEAFF.